This T cell receptor beta chain was documented in a study of blood T cell repertoires in COVID-19. In the study overall: PBMCs, B-cell-depleted T cells, or T cells were the source of the cDNA or gDNA that made up the material.

Source study methods: Amplifying reference gene primers gave estimates of nucleated cell counts. Only in-frame clones appear in the TCRdb table, and some are missing; sequencing was by immunoSEQ multiplex PCR. V, J and clone size are taken as reported in that table, and D and trimming were inferred from the DNA itself. Of 200,000 to 250,000 clones detected, about 87% appear once; the ten largest clones hold roughly 3%. The TCR originated in a man aged 55 to 70 with acute or convalescent COVID-19. The sample comprised peripheral blood.

DNA for the CDR3: TGTGCCAGCAGCTTACGGGCCGGGACTAGCGGAAGTACTAGCACAGATACGCAGTATTTT. It codes for CASSLRAGTSGSTSTDTQYF. V and J are TRBV7-6 and TRBJ2-3, with 11 bases lining up with TRBD2. Germline CDR1 reads SGHVS; CDR2 reads FNYEAQ. CDR3 length equals 20 residues. The trim removed 2 bases at V and 0 bases at J, leaving 13 bases unmatched.